Below, 23 T cell receptor beta chains from the same sample are listed, as sequenced in a study of T-cell memory formation after mild COVID-19. TCRdb reprocessed the 5' RACE reads with MiXCR, giving one entry per CDR3 protein. The profile shows some 490,000 distinct CDR3 sequences, approximately 18% of them singletons. Source material: PBMCs or a T cell subset sorted from them (not recorded which). The source is an adult woman who had mild COVID-19 (a few samples of this study predate the infection). Cell type and time point are not known.

Only a few counts were recorded for this clonotype. The CDR3 DNA follows: TGCAGCGTTGTGCTAGCGGGGGAGTACAATGAGCAGTTCTTC. Translation: CSVVLAGEYNEQFF. The J gene is TRBJ2-1, the V gene TRBV29-1, with TRBD2 matching over 10 bases. The CDR3 covers 14 residues. From germline, CDR1 is SQVTM and CDR2 ANQGSEA. Germline trimming cut 4 bases from V and 4 bases from J; bases unmatched to any gene: 4.

This clonotype was detected only a few times. V gene TRBV13 combines with J gene TRBJ2-7; 7 bases are shared with TRBD1. Unmatched junction bases numbered 14, after V lost 3 bases and J lost 0 bases. CDR3 size: 18 residues. Germline V gene data show CDR1 as PRHDT and CDR2 as FYEKMQ (reference sequence). For the CDR3, the DNA is TGTGCCAGCAGCTTGTCGGACAGGTTCGTGAGATTCTCCTACGAGCAGTACTTC. This gives the protein CASSLSDRFVRFSYEQYF.

V gene TRBV29-1 combines with J gene TRBJ2-2; D unclear. CDR3 length equals 14 residues. Germline V gene sequence: CDR1 SQVTM, CDR2 ANQGSEA. The V end lost 4 bases, the J end lost 1 base, and 10 bases lay between the germline ends. CDR3 protein: CSVVGKENTGELFF. CDR3 bases: TGCAGCGTTGTGGGCAAGGAGAACACCGGGGAGCTGTTTTTT.

In this sample, this clonotype turned up once. This chain joins TRBV4-1 and TRBJ2-3, with 9 bases that match TRBD1. The V segment lost 2 bases and the J segment 4 bases; nucleotides outside the gene matches: 7. Germline V gene lookup returns CDR1 MGHRA and CDR2 YSYEKL. This CDR3 contains 16 residues. The CDR3 region has the DNA TGCGCCAGCAGCCAACCCGGGACAGGGCACTCAGATACGCAGTATTTT. Its protein is CASSQPGTGHSDTQYF.

The rearrangement links TRBV2 to TRBJ2-7; 8 nucleotides match TRBD1. V gave up 4 bases and J gave up 5 bases; unmatched junction bases: 7. The CDR3 sequence is 14 residues long. Per the germline V gene, CDR1 is SNHLY and CDR2 is FYNNEI. CDR3 protein: CASSVGDRGHEQYF. The DNA of the CDR3 is TGTGCCAGCAGTGTAGGCGACAGGGGCCACGAGCAGTACTTC.

This clonotype was observed a single time. J is TRBJ2-5 and V is TRBV2, with TRBD2 matching over 13 bases. Germline V gene data show CDR1 as SNHLY and CDR2 as FYNNEI. The CDR3 covers 15 residues. V shed 7 bases, J shed 1 base, and the junction held 3 bases outside the gene matches. The CDR3 DNA sequence: TGTGCCAGCAAAGGACTAGCGGGAGCCCAAGAGACCCAGTACTTC. Translated: CASKGLAGAQETQYF.

Comments on this clonotype: A much larger clone lies a single base off, so this may be a read error. This chain joins TRBV4-3 and TRBJ2-7; TRBD1 matches at 8 bases. This CDR3 contains 14 residues. The V gene end was trimmed by 3 bases and the J gene end by 9 bases; junction bases not matched to a gene: 10. From germline, CDR1 is LGHNA and CDR2 YSLEER. The CDR3 is CASSHDTGGTAQYF. The CDR3 nucleotides read TGCGCCAGCAGCCACGATACAGGGGGAACGGCGCAGTACTTC.

In its sample, this clonotype was seen a few times. The chain couples TRBV18 to TRBJ2-1; a weak D match, TRBD1 (5 bases). V was clipped by 3 bases and J by 2 bases, with 8 bases between them. The CDR3 loop spans 14 amino acids. Per germline, CDR1 KGHSH and CDR2 LQKENI. The CDR3 DNA sequence: TGTGCCAGCTCACCGACAGTCGCCTACAATGAGCAGTTCTTC. Translating gives CASSPTVAYNEQFF. Full variable domain (outside the CDR3, taken from reference TRBV18 and TRBJ2-1): NAGVMQNPRHLVRRRGQEARLRCSPMKGHSHVYWYRQLPEEGLKFMVYLQKENIIDESGMPKERFSAEFPKEGPSILRIQQVVRGDSAAYFCASSPTVAYNEQFFGPGTRLTVL.

This clonotype was recorded a few times. V and J are TRBV12-3 or TRBV12-4 and TRBJ2-6; D gene uncertain. The CDR3 is 14 residues long. V was shortened by 4 bases and J by 3 bases, with 7 bases between the two germline ends. As DNA, the CDR3 is TGTGCCAGCAGTTCCCTTGGTGGGGCCAACGTCCTGACTTTC. It translates to CASSSLGGANVLTF.

V and J are TRBV9 and TRBJ1-2; D is ambiguous. CDR3 length equals 14 residues. With 0 bases removed from V and 4 bases from J, the gap between germline ends came to 10 bases. CDR1 and CDR2 (germline): SGDLS, YYNGEE. The CDR3 is CASSVEHRGYGYTF. Here the CDR3 DNA reads TGTGCCAGCAGCGTAGAGCACCGGGGCTATGGCTACACCTTC.

The chain uses TRBV14 and TRBJ2-1, with 8 bases that match TRBD1. The V gene's germline CDR1 is SGHDN and CDR2 FVKESK. With 4 bases clipped from V and 4 bases from J, the junction kept 6 bases outside the gene matches. There are 15 residues in the CDR3. CDR3 coding DNA: TGTGCCAGCAGCCTTACCCGGGACAGGTACAATGAGCAGTTCTTC. This encodes CASSLTRDRYNEQFF.

A few counts support this clonotype. The chain uses TRBV5-1 and TRBJ1-2; 7 nucleotides match TRBD1. The ends lost 4 bases at V and 4 bases at J; junction bases unmatched: 10. CDR1 SGHRS and CDR2 YFSETQ come from the germline V gene. This CDR3 contains 15 residues. In DNA, the CDR3 is TGCGCCAGCAGCCCGGGACAGAACCCCGGCTATGGCTACACCTTC. Translating it yields CASSPGQNPGYGYTF.

The J gene is TRBJ2-2, the V gene TRBV5-1, with D uncertain. The CDR3 is made up of 13 amino acids. The ends were cut back, 5 bases at V and 3 bases at J, with 8 bases in the middle. Germline V gives CDR1 SGHRS, CDR2 YFSETQ. In nucleotides, the CDR3 is TGCGCCAGCAGTCACCAATACACCGGGGAGCTGTTTTTT. Protein product: CASSHQYTGELFF. The whole variable domain, filled in from reference TRBV5-1 and TRBJ2-2, reads KAGVTQTPRYLIKTRGQQVTLSCSPISGHRSVSWYQQTPGQGLQFLFEYFSETQRNKGNFPGRFSGRQFSNSRSEMNVSTLELGDSALYLCASSHQYTGELFFGEGSRLTVL.

The chain combines TRBV5-6 with TRBJ2-1; D not resolved. Germline V lookup: CDR1 SGHDT, CDR2 YYEEEE. The CDR3 loop spans 17 amino acids. V was trimmed by 1 base and J by 0 bases, leaving 14 bases between them. CDR3 nucleotide sequence: TGTGCCAGCAGCTTGTCCTCGAATATAAGCTCCTACAATGAGCAGTTCTTC. Translation gives CASSLSSNISSYNEQFF.

This clonotype showed up just a few times. This chain links TRBV5-5 with TRBJ2-3, with a possible D match to TRBD1 (6 bases). The CDR3 runs 17 residues. Trimming stripped 2 bases from V and 5 bases from J, with 21 bases between. Germline-derived CDR1 and CDR2 are SGHKS and YYEKEE (reference sequence). Here the CDR3 DNA reads TGTGCCAGCAGCTTATCTCTGGGGACAAACCCCGTAGATACGCAGTATTTT. Protein sequence: CASSLSLGTNPVDTQYF.

This clonotype was found a few times. The genes are TRBV7-2 and TRBJ2-1; 8 bases are shared with TRBD1. Germline values: CDR1 SGHTA, CDR2 FQGNSA. Trimming took 5 bases from V and 4 from J; bases not matched to a gene: 10. The CDR3 has 16 amino acids. The CDR3 sequence: CASSKQGGQGYNEQFF. The CDR3 DNA sequence: TGTGCCAGCAGCAAACAGGGGGGACAAGGGTACAATGAGCAGTTCTTC.

This clonotype occurred a few times. The chain combines TRBV11-1 with TRBJ2-7; 8 nucleotides agree with TRBD1. This CDR3 contains 15 residues. Per the germline V gene, CDR1 is SGHAT and CDR2 is FQDESV (reference sequence). V lost 5 bases, J lost 0 bases, and 6 bases stayed unmatched. For the CDR3, the DNA is TGTGCCAGCAGCGAGGACAGGGTGAGCTCCTACGAGCAGTACTTC. Its translation: CASSEDRVSSYEQYF.

This clonotype was observed at least ten times. The J gene is TRBJ2-3, the V gene TRBV5-1; 11 bases align to TRBD2. Germline-derived CDR1 and CDR2 are SGHRS and YFSETQ. J was trimmed by 6 bases and V by 2 bases; bases with no gene match: 2. This CDR3 is built from 14 residues. The CDR3 loop is CASSLGTSGDTQYF. CDR3 coding DNA: TGCGCCAGCAGCTTAGGGACTAGCGGTGATACGCAGTATTTT.

This clonotype occurred many times. This chain links TRBV18 with TRBJ1-1, with D unclear. CDR3 length equals 14 residues. The V gene lost 6 bases and the J gene lost 1 base, with 12 bases spanning the gap. Per the germline V gene, CDR1 is KGHSH and CDR2 is LQKENI. The CDR3, as DNA: TGTGCCAGCTCCCCGATAAAGCGGAACACTGAAGCTTTCTTT. The encoded protein is CASSPIKRNTEAFF. Full variable domain (outside the CDR3, taken from reference TRBV18 and TRBJ1-1): NAGVMQNPRHLVRRRGQEARLRCSPMKGHSHVYWYRQLPEEGLKFMVYLQKENIIDESGMPKERFSAEFPKEGPSILRIQQVVRGDSAAYFCASSPIKRNTEAFFGQGTRLTVV.

The chain has TRBV7-8 and TRBJ2-7, with D possibly being TRBD1 (5 bases). CDR3 length: 13 amino acids. Germline V lookup: CDR1 SGHVS, CDR2 FQNEAQ. V was pared by 5 bases and J by 7 bases, with 15 bases between. Here the CDR3 DNA reads TGTGCCAGCAGCCCGTCAGGGTTTGAAGAGCAGTACTTC. This gives the protein CASSPSGFEEQYF.

This clonotype was recorded many times. The V call is TRBV7-2, the J call TRBJ1-2, with a weak D call TRBD1 (6 bases). V dropped 6 bases and J dropped 7 bases, with 15 bases sitting between them. Germline-derived CDR1 and CDR2 are SGHTA and FQGNSA. This CDR3 contains 13 residues. The CDR3 sequence is CASRQGALVGYTF. The CDR3 region has the DNA TGTGCCAGCAGACAGGGTGCGCTTGTTGGCTACACCTTC.

V and J are TRBV19 and TRBJ1-5; tentatively, D is TRBD1 (5 bases). The V gene lost 3 bases and the J gene lost 7 bases, with 10 bases spanning the gap. Germline-derived CDR1 and CDR2 are LNHDA and SQIVND (reference sequence). The CDR3 totals 13 residues. CDR3 nucleotide sequence: TGTGCCAGTAGTATTAGCGGGGGACAGCCCCAGCATTTT. It codes for CASSISGGQPQHF.

This clonotype has just a few counts. The chain is built from TRBV28 and TRBJ2-7, with 9 bases fitting TRBD2. Germline CDR1 is MDHEN and CDR2 is SYDVKM. This CDR3 spans 15 amino acids. V dropped 5 bases and J dropped 0; count of bases not matched to a gene: 5. CDR3 bases: TGTGCCAGCAGTCCGTCAGCGGGAGGCTCCTACGAGCAGTACTTC. Translation gives CASSPSAGGSYEQYF.